The entry below gives a single TCR beta chain sequence along with its context. Its target antigen remains unknown. It has no much larger one-base neighbor in the sample; base qualities were not kept. This sample is drawn from a study of blood T cell repertoires in COVID-19 (dated by TCRdb to 2019 to 2021). In terms of the full investigation: Collaborator samples came from the United States, Italy and Spain and covered acute and convalescent phases of COVID-19. The prospective study material was composed of cDNA or gDNA derived from T cells, B-cell-depleted T cells, or PBMCs. Deeply sampled blood TCRbeta repertoires from subjects exposed to, actively infected with, or recovered from COVID-19 were included in the dataset. The repertoires were released in a freely available public database intended as a resource for research on the immune response to SARS-CoV-2. The samples were drawn from two sources: the first 160 participants of the ongoing ImmuneRACE study, and 1,000 to 1,500 subjects contributed by 6 global collaborators. Sample metadata almost always included a de-identified subject ID, COVID-19 status, age in years and sex. Where available, HLA class I and class II types were obtained from metadata supplied by the sample provider rather than from assay-based typing.

Participants in the prospective study were aged about 18 to 95 years, lived in under 30 United States geographic areas, and enrolled through a virtual design. To assign participants to cohorts, the prospective study relied on clinical history that participants themselves reported in a screening survey and a study questionnaire. For ImmuneRACE Cohort 3, a participant was defined as recovered based on two consecutive negative NP/OP PCR tests, clearance by a healthcare professional, or resolution of symptoms. In the prospective study, whole blood, serum and a nasopharyngeal or oropharyngeal swab were collected from each participant by mobile phlebotomists. Prospective study participants could optionally give additional blood draws and questionnaires over a 2-month period. Before DNA extraction, blood samples from the prospective study were shipped at room temperature or frozen. The immunoSEQ Assay, a bias-controlled multiplex PCR, was used to amplify TCRbeta CDR3 regions from genomic DNA. The authors processed their data as follows. Within the assay, amplification of reference gene primers was used to estimate how many nucleated cells each sample contained. To quantify the absolute abundance of each unique TCRbeta CDR3 rearrangement, sequence reads were collapsed and filtered. Productive Simpson clonality was computed per sample as the square root of Simpson's diversity index over productive rearrangements. In its TCRdb copy, this immuneACCESS table keeps in-frame sequences only and misses some clones. Where compared with another copy, unresolved V genes explain less than half of these, and the others have no known cause. D and trimming were read from the DNA, whereas the V and J calls and clone size are those reported in that table. The sample data list about 190,000 clones, and about four fifths of these were observed just once. The ten largest clones add up to roughly 3% of the sample.

The CDR3 has 15 amino acids, counting the end cysteine and phenylalanine. Only the CDR3 part of the read is kept: 45 bases, read in frame from the first base. From the germline V gene (reference sequence), CDR1 is LNHDA and CDR2 is SQIVND. V has 3 bases trimmed and J has 2 bases trimmed; junction bases matching no gene number 6. Paper-wide results and their limitations: The quantity of clinical and demographic metadata differed by source and by participant and was supplied without curation.

This clonotype was sampled from a woman in her thirties who had recovered from COVID-19. Sequenced sample: PBMCs or T cells enriched from blood (not recorded which). The rearrangement combines TRBV19 with TRBJ1-2, with TRBD1 matching 7 junction bases. At the DNA level, the sequence is TGTGCCAGTAGTATTAATGGGGACAGCAACTATGGCTACACCTTC. This yields the protein CASSINGDSNYGYTF.